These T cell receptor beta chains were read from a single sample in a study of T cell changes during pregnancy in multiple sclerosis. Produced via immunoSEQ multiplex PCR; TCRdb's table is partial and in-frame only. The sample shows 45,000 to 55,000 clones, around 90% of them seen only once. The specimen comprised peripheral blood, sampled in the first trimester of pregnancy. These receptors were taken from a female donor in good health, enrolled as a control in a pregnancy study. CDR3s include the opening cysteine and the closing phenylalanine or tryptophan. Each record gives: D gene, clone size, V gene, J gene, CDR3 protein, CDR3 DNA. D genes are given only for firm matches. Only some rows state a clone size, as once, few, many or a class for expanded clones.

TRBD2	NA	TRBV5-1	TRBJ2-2	CASSALITSAGELFF	TGCGCCAGCAGCGCTCTAATAACTAGCGCCGGGGAGCTGTTTTTT
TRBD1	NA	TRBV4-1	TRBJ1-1	CASSQEEGAGGAEAFF	TGCGCCAGCAGCCAAGAAGAAGGCGCAGGGGGCGCTGAAGCTTTCTTT
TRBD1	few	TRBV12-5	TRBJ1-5	CASGLRQGASVSNQPQHF	TGTGCTAGTGGTTTGAGACAGGGGGCATCGGTAAGCAATCAGCCCCAGCATTTT
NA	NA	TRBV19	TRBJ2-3	CASSIAGGTDTQYF	TGTGCCAGTAGTATTGCAGGGGGCACAGATACGCAGTATTTT
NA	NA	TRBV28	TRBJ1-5	CASSFPRIVNQPQHF	TGTGCCAGCAGTTTCCCCAGGATCGTCAATCAGCCCCAGCATTTT
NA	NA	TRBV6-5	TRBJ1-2	CASSAPSGGYTF	TGTGCCAGCAGTGCGCCTTCGGGTGGCTACACCTTC
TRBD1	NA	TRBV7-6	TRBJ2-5	CASTVFQGAMVETQYF	TGTGCCAGCACCGTCTTTCAGGGGGCGATGGTGGAGACCCAGTACTTC
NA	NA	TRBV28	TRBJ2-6	CASSFTKPGGANVLTF	TGTGCCAGCAGCTTTACTAAACCCGGGGGGGCCAACGTCCTGACTTTC
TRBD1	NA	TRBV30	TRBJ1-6	CAWTTGTGTPLHF	TGTGCCTGGACGACGGGGACAGGGACACCCCTCCACTTT
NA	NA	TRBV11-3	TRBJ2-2	CASSLGRIPGELFF	TGTGCCAGCAGCTTAGGGAGGATCCCCGGGGAGCTGTTTTTT
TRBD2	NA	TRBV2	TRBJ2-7	CASIKPGGRYEQYF	TGTGCCAGCATCAAGCCGGGGGGTCGCTACGAGCAGTACTTC
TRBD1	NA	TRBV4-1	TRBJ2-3	CASSRTGQESTDTQYF	TGCGCCAGCAGCCGAACGGGACAGGAGAGCACAGATACGCAGTATTTT
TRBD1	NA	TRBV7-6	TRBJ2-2	CASSSGTGGNTGELFF	TGTGCCAGCAGCTCCGGGACAGGGGGAAACACCGGGGAGCTGTTTTTT
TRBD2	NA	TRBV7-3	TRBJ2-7	CASSLGLASPYEQYF	TGTGCCAGCAGCTTAGGACTAGCGAGTCCCTACGAGCAGTACTTC
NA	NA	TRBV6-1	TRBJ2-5	CASAFRVSFTETQYF	TGTGCCAGCGCGTTCAGGGTGTCGTTCACGGAGACCCAGTACTTC
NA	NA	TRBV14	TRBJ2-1	CASSRGGRERHHNEQFF	TGTGCCAGCAGCAGGGGGGGGAGGGAAAGGCACCACAATGAGCAGTTCTTC
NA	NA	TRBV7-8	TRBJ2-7	CASRISSSYEQYF	TGTGCCAGCAGAATATCGAGCTCCTACGAGCAGTACTTC
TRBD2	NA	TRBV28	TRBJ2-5	CASSFPGLTSGEYQETQYF	TGTGCCAGCAGTTTCCCCGGCCTGACTAGCGGGGAGTACCAAGAGACCCAGTACTTC
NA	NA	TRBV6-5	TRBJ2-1	CASTNTGTLGEQFF	TGTGCCAGCACAAACACCGGGACTTTAGGTGAGCAGTTCTTC
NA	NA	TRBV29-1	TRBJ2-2	CSVEDPRVGTGELFF	TGCAGCGTTGAAGATCCCAGGGTCGGAACCGGGGAGCTGTTTTTT
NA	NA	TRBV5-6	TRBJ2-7	CASSLLIGTDEQYF	TGTGCCAGCAGCTTACTAATAGGTACCGACGAGCAGTACTTC
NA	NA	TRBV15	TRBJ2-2	CATREGLNTGELFF	TGTGCCACCAGGGAGGGATTGAACACCGGGGAGCTGTTTTTT
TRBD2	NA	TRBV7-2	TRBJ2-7	CASSFDMTSHEQYF	TGTGCCAGCAGCTTTGATATGACTAGCCACGAGCAGTACTTC
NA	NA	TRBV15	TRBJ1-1	CATSTGGLGTEAFF	TGTGCCACCAGCACCGGAGGGTTGGGCACTGAAGCTTTCTTT
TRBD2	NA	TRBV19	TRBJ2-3	CASSMSAGGPTDTQYF	TGTGCCAGTAGTATGAGTGCGGGAGGGCCTACAGATACGCAGTATTTT
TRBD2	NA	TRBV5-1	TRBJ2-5	CASSSGLAGVGETQYF	TGCGCCAGCAGCTCCGGACTAGCGGGAGTAGGGGAGACCCAGTACTTC
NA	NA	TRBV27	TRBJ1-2	CASSLEGAAGYTF	TGTGCCAGCAGTTTGGAGGGCGCTGCGGGCTACACCTTC
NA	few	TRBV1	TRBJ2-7	CTSSPAPPGRNSYEQYF	TGCACCAGCAGCCCTGCCCCCCCAGGGCGAAATTCCTACGAGCAGTACTTC
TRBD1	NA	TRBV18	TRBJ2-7	CASSPATGGKDEQYF	TGTGCCAGCTCACCCGCTACAGGGGGCAAGGACGAGCAGTACTTC
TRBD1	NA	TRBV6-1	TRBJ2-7	CASSEVPGQGGYEQYF	TGTGCCAGCAGTGAAGTCCCGGGACAGGGTGGATACGAGCAGTACTTC
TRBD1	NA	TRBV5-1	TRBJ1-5	CASSPGVQGARGNQPQHF	TGCGCCAGCAGCCCTGGCGTCCAGGGGGCGCGGGGCAATCAGCCCCAGCATTTT
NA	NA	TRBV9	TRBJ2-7	CASSVDEFPSPWEQYF	TGTGCCAGCAGCGTAGACGAGTTCCCCTCCCCTTGGGAGCAGTACTTC
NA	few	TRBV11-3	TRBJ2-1	CASSYSGTGNNEQFF	TGTGCCAGCAGCTACTCCGGGACTGGGAACAATGAGCAGTTCTTC
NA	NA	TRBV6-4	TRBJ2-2	CASSDSAEPTGELFF	TGTGCCAGCAGTGACTCTGCCGAGCCCACCGGGGAGCTGTTTTTT
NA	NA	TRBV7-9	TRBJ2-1	CASSLGGVSYNEQFF	TGTGCCAGCAGCTTAGGCGGGGTCTCCTACAATGAGCAGTTCTTC
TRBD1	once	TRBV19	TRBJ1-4	CASSFTGDEKLFF	TGTGCCAGTAGCTTTACAGGGGACGAAAAACTGTTTTTT
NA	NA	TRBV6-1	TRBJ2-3	CASSEGGVSTQYF	TGTGCCAGCAGTGAAGGGGGGGTGAGTACGCAGTATTTT
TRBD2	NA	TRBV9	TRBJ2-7	CASSSGLAGGPPQYF	TGTGCCAGCAGCTCGGGACTAGCGGGAGGACCTCCGCAGTACTTC
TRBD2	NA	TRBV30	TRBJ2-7	CAWSLGGGSAEQYF	TGTGCCTGGAGCCTCGGGGGGGGGAGTGCCGAGCAGTACTTC
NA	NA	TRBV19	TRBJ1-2	CASSIDSQTNYGYTF	TGTGCCAGTAGTATCGACAGCCAGACTAACTATGGCTACACCTTC
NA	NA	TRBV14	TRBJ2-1	CASSQERVRGNEQFF	TGTGCCAGCAGCCAAGAGAGGGTCAGGGGAAATGAGCAGTTCTTC